This is a list of T cell receptor beta chains from one sample in a study of a mutant IDH1 vaccine in newly diagnosed glioma. Sequenced by immunoSEQ multiplex PCR; TCRdb stores in-frame clones only, minus some. The data show fewer than 40,000 clones, over 75% seen once. The sequenced sample was PBMCs, obtained from a glioma patient treated with radiotherapy, temozolomide or both. Source of these receptors: a young man with glioma. Each CDR3 is given with its conserved first and last residue. A D gene is named only where the DNA matches it firmly. Some rows have no size entry. The others give once, few or many, or a class for an expanded clone.

cdr3_nt cdr3_aa v_call clone_size j_call d_call
TGTGCCAGCAGCGCGCAGGGGGCGCGTAATGAGCAGTTCTTC CASSAQGARNEQFF TRBV7-3 . TRBJ2-1 TRBD1
TGCAGTGCTCTCCGGATAAATACGCAGTATTTT CSALRINTQYF TRBV20-1 . TRBJ2-3 .
TGTGCCAGCAGCGTAGATTCGGGGCAGACAGATACGCAGTATTTT CASSVDSGQTDTQYF TRBV9 . TRBJ2-3 .
TGTGCCAGCTCACCAGGGACCACTGAAGCTTTCTTT CASSPGTTEAFF TRBV18 . TRBJ1-1 .
TGTGCCAGCAGCACACTGACGCCGGGACAGGGGACAGATACGCAGTATTTT CASSTLTPGQGTDTQYF TRBV7-3 . TRBJ2-3 TRBD1
TGTGCCAGCAGCTTAGATTTCAGCGCGAACACCGGGGAGCTGTTTTTT CASSLDFSANTGELFF TRBV11-3 . TRBJ2-2 .
TGTGCCAGTAGTTACAGAGGAACTTATAGCAATCAGCCCCAGCATTTT CASSYRGTYSNQPQHF TRBV19 . TRBJ1-5 .
TGTGCCAGCAGTTTTACGGGGTTCGAGCAGTACTTC CASSFTGFEQYF TRBV27 . TRBJ2-7 .
TGTGCCAGCAGTCCGGGGTGGGCCCCCGTATCCTTACCCAACACCGGGGAGCTGTTTTTT CASSPGWAPVSLPNTGELFF TRBV28 once TRBJ2-2 .
TGTGCCAGCAGCCAATCCCATCCCGGTGAAAAACTGTTTTTT CASSQSHPGEKLFF TRBV7-2 . TRBJ1-4 .
TGTGCCAGCAGCTTAACGGGTGGGGGTGCCGGGGTCCAGCATTTT CASSLTGGGAGVQHF TRBV7-2 . TRBJ1-5 .
TGTGCCAGCTTTAACAGGGGGCGCGGGATCAATGAGCAGTTCTTC CASFNRGRGINEQFF TRBV6-5 . TRBJ2-1 TRBD1
TGTGCCAGCAGCCCGGGGGGGGACAGGTATGGCTACACCTTC CASSPGGDRYGYTF TRBV6-1 . TRBJ1-2 TRBD1
TGTGCCAGCAGCAGGGAGGGGAGATCACCCCTCCACTTT CASSREGRSPLHF TRBV7-9 . TRBJ1-6 .
TGCGCCAGCAGCCCTGAAGCAAGCACGCGGACCCAGTACTTC CASSPEASTRTQYF TRBV4-1 . TRBJ2-5 .
TGTGCCAGCACCACGAGGTGGATAGGGGGCGGAGACGAGCAGTACTTC CASTTRWIGGGDEQYF TRBV13 . TRBJ2-7 TRBD1
TGTGCCAGCAGTGGTGACAGGGGCGCCTCCTATAATTCACCCCTCCACTTT CASSGDRGASYNSPLHF TRBV2 . TRBJ1-6 TRBD1
TGTGCCAGCAGCTTTCGTTGGGACAGGGCCTACGAGCAGTACTTC CASSFRWDRAYEQYF TRBV7-2 . TRBJ2-7 TRBD1
TGCACCAGCAGCCAATTGACTAGCGGCTTATACAATGAGCAGTTCTTC CTSSQLTSGLYNEQFF TRBV1 once TRBJ2-1 .
TGCGCCAGCAGCCAACGGGGGCAGGGTGGGGAAGCTTTCTTT CASSQRGQGGEAFF TRBV4-3 . TRBJ1-1 .
TGTGCCTGGACCGGCACCGGGAGGGCCGCCGGGGAGCTGTTTTTT CAWTGTGRAAGELFF TRBV30 . TRBJ2-2 TRBD2
TGTGCCAGCAGTTACGGCAGGGGAAGCAATCAGCCCCAGCATTTT CASSYGRGSNQPQHF TRBV6-5 . TRBJ1-5 .
TGTGCCAGCAGCTTGGCCCTCAGCAGCTCTGGGGCCAACGTCCTGACTTTC CASSLALSSSGANVLTF TRBV5-6 . TRBJ2-6 .
TGTGCCATCAGTGACCAGCGGCAGAACACCGGGGAGCTGTTTTTT CAISDQRQNTGELFF TRBV10-3 . TRBJ2-2 .
TGTGCCAGCAGCCGAACATGGACTAGCGGGGGTCCCGGGTTGGAGACCCAGTACTTC CASSRTWTSGGPGLETQYF TRBV27 . TRBJ2-5 TRBD2
TGCGCCAGCAGCCAAGACAGGGGCATGTACGAGCAGTACTTC CASSQDRGMYEQYF TRBV4-3 . TRBJ2-7 .
TGTGCCAGCAGCCAAACAGGGGTGAACACCGGGGAGCTGTTTTTT CASSQTGVNTGELFF TRBV9 . TRBJ2-2 TRBD1
TGTGCCAGCAGACCGAGTTCAGGGGGCAATCAGCCCCAGCATTTT CASRPSSGGNQPQHF TRBV2 . TRBJ1-5 .
TGTGCCAGCAGCGTAGTGGGGACAGGGGGATATGGCTACACCTTC CASSVVGTGGYGYTF TRBV9 . TRBJ1-2 TRBD1
TGTGCCAGTGCCCGGGACGGTCCTTCCGAGCAGTACTTC CASARDGPSEQYF TRBV19 . TRBJ2-7 .
TGTGCCACCAGCAGAGATCTAAGGACAATCTACGGCTACACCTTC CATSRDLRTIYGYTF TRBV15 . TRBJ1-2 .
TGTGCCAGTAATCGGGGAGGGGAACCTCAAGAGACCCAGTACTTC CASNRGGEPQETQYF TRBV19 . TRBJ2-5 TRBD2
TGTGCCAGCAGCTTAAAGACCGGGACTAACAATGAGCAGTTCTTC CASSLKTGTNNEQFF TRBV13 once TRBJ2-1 TRBD2
TGCGCCAGCAGCTTGGGTCGAGGGCCCTACAATGAGCAGTTCTTC CASSLGRGPYNEQFF TRBV5-1 . TRBJ2-1 .
TGCGCCAGCAGCTTGGTGGGGGCCAGGGGCACAGATACGCAGTATTTT CASSLVGARGTDTQYF TRBV5-1 . TRBJ2-3 .
TGTGCCGGGGGCCAAGGCGTGGGTGAAAAACTGTTTTTT CAGGQGVGEKLFF TRBV30 . TRBJ1-4 .
TGCGCCAGCACCATAGAGGGACTAGCGGAATACGAGCAGTACTTC CASTIEGLAEYEQYF TRBV5-1 . TRBJ2-7 TRBD2
TGTGCCAGCAGCTTGGCGACAGGTATCACTGAAGCTTTCTTT CASSLATGITEAFF TRBV5-4 once TRBJ1-1 .
TGTGCCAGCAGGGGAGTTCGGGGCAGGGATAACACTGAAGCTTTCTTT CASRGVRGRDNTEAFF TRBV7-2 . TRBJ1-1 .
TGTGCCAGCAGCGCCCCGGGACAGGGGACAAGAAACACCATATATTTT CASSAPGQGTRNTIYF TRBV7-2 . TRBJ1-3 TRBD1